The sequence of this T cell receptor (beta chain) was determined in a study of blood T cells in healthy people across ages. Findings of the study overall: Significant beta diversity loss was already apparent by age approximately 38, declining roughly linearly.

It was with a sample-barcoded 5' primer and a J-beta primer mix that a second PCR of about 6 to 12 cycles was run. Each CDR3 protein is one row after TCRdb ran MiXCR on the 5' RACE reads. The sample holds about a million distinct CDR3 sequences; around two fifths are singletons and the top ten take around 12%. Worth noting for this clonotype: The antigen is undetermined.

Total RNA, at least 6 micrograms per sample, came from PBMCs. This CDR3 has 15 amino acids. The J segment lost 7 bases and the V segment lost 5 bases, leaving 6 bases of the junction unmatched. Germline V gene lookup returns CDR1 SGHAT and CDR2 FQNNGV. The source is a young man in good health. The genes are TRBV11-2 and TRBJ2-4; 12 bases agree with TRBD1. Material for sequencing was blood. This chain's CDR3 is CASSTGTGGYNIQYF. The CDR3 DNA reads TGTGCCAGCAGCACCGGGACAGGGGGCTACAACATTCAGTACTTC.